The 3 T cell receptor beta chains given below trace back to one sample, sequenced in a study of T cell responses to AZD1222 COVID-19 vaccine. Profiled with immunoSEQ multiplex PCR; TCRdb holds only in-frame clones, not every one. The sample lists around 190,000 clones; roughly 92% were seen once. This specimen was peripheral blood, taken on day 0 of AZD1222 vaccination. These TCRs come from an adult in good health.

This clone was picked up one time. The V call is TRBV6-6, the J call TRBJ2-1; 7 nucleotides match TRBD1. The J segment lost 7 bases and the V segment lost 6 bases, leaving 3 bases of the junction unmatched. The CDR3 extends over 12 amino acids. The germline V gene encodes CDR1 MNHNY and CDR2 SVGAGI (reference sequence). CDR3 protein: CASSTTGNEQFF. CDR3 in DNA: TGTGCCAGCAGCACGACAGGGAATGAGCAGTTCTTC.

The table lists this clone with a count of one. CDR3 sequence reads: CASSKQGTNSPLHF. The CDR3 coding sequence is TGTGCCAGCAGCAAACAGGGGACTAATTCACCCCTCCACTTT. V and J are TRBV11-2 and TRBJ1-6; 7 bases line up with TRBD1. This CDR3 contains 14 residues. The V and J ends lost 5 bases and 6 bases, in that order; junction bases with no gene match: 4. Germline V gene lookup returns CDR1 SGHAT and CDR2 FQNNGV.

This clone was picked up one time. This chain's CDR3 is CASSLRLNTIYF. DNA for the CDR3: TGTGCCAGCAGTCTAAGGTTAAACACCATATATTTT. This chain uses TRBV12-3 or TRBV12-4 with TRBJ1-3; D is undetermined. The germline V and J ends were trimmed by 5 bases and 6 bases, with 8 bases remaining between them. The CDR3 has 12 residues.